This is a list of T cell receptor beta chains from one sample in a study of identical twins. Each CDR3 protein gets one entry after TCRdb re-called the 5' RACE reads with MiXCR. The sample holds about 240,000 distinct CDR3 sequences, 7% to 8.5% seen once. These data are also associated with another study on yellow fever vaccine responses in identical twins.

The sample taken for sequencing was CD8+ T cells sorted from blood. All receptors come from a young woman in good health. The CDR3 runs from the conserved cysteine through the conserved F or W. A D gene is named only where the DNA matches it firmly. Rows may omit the clone size; those that give it use once, few, many or a size class.

clone_size | j_call | v_call | d_call | cdr3_nt | cdr3_aa
NA | TRBJ1-1 | TRBV9 | NA | TGTGCCAGCAGCTTAGATCCCTCGAAGGCAGCTTTCTTT | CASSLDPSKAAFF
few | TRBJ2-5 | TRBV28 | TRBD1 | TGTGCCAGCAGTTTTGAGGGGGCGCCCCGAGTGACCCAGTACTTC | CASSFEGAPRVTQYF
many | TRBJ1-4 | TRBV20-1 | NA | TGCAGTGCTAGTATGGCCAGTGGGTTTGAAAAACTGTTTTTT | CSASMASGFEKLFF
few | TRBJ2-7 | TRBV6-1 | NA | TGTGCCAGCAACCGCCCCTCCGAGCAGTACTTC | CASNRPSEQYF
few | TRBJ2-1 | TRBV5-6 | NA | TGTGCCAGCAGCCCACCTACGGATGTTGAGCAGTTCTTC | CASSPPTDVEQFF
many | TRBJ1-1 | TRBV7-9 | NA | TGTGCCAGCGGTCATCAGAGACCTAACACTGAAGCTTTCTTT | CASGHQRPNTEAFF
few | TRBJ2-1 | TRBV27 | TRBD2 | TGTGCCAGCAGCGGTGGACGGGAGGGCCGTGATGAGCAGTTCTTC | CASSGGREGRDEQFF
many | TRBJ2-1 | TRBV24-1 | NA | TGTGCCACCAGTATCGCGCTGCAAGAAGAGCAGTTCTTC | CATSIALQEEQFF
many | TRBJ2-3 | TRBV12-3/TRBV12-4 | NA | TGTGCCAGCAGTTTCGGGGGCCCCGTTGATACGCAGTATTTT | CASSFGGPVDTQYF
NA | TRBJ2-1 | TRBV4-1 | TRBD2 | TGCGCCAGCAGCCACGGGACTAGCTCAAGCTCCTACAATGAGCAGTTCTTC | CASSHGTSSSSYNEQFF
few | TRBJ1-2 | TRBV5-1 | NA | TGCGCCAGCAGCTTGGGGGATTACCTAAACTATGGCTACACCTTC | CASSLGDYLNYGYTF
many | TRBJ2-1 | TRBV5-1 | NA | TGCGCCAGCAGCCTCACAGGGGGGGGCTACAATGAGCAGTTCTTC | CASSLTGGGYNEQFF
few | TRBJ1-6 | TRBV4-1 | NA | TGCGCCAGCAGCCAAGATTGGGTGGGATGGGGTTCACCCCTCCACTTT | CASSQDWVGWGSPLHF
few | TRBJ2-6 | TRBV6-5 | TRBD2 | TGTGCCAGCAGTTTGGGGGGGGAAGGGGCCAACGTCCTGACTTTC | CASSLGGEGANVLTF
many | TRBJ1-1 | TRBV20-1 | NA | TGCAGTGCCGAACCGACAGTGAACACTGAAGCTTTCTTT | CSAEPTVNTEAFF
NA | TRBJ2-1 | TRBV9 | NA | TGTGCCAGCAACCCGTCAGGGTTTTCCTACAATGAGCAGTTCTTC | CASNPSGFSYNEQFF
NA | TRBJ2-3 | TRBV6-5 | TRBD2 | TGTGCCAGCAGTTACACAGATCTAGCGGGAGCAACGCAGTATTTT | CASSYTDLAGATQYF
many | TRBJ2-1 | TRBV7-6 | NA | TGTGCCAGCAGCCTAAGGACAGGAGGGAACACCCCATACAATGAGCAGTTCTTC | CASSLRTGGNTPYNEQFF
NA | TRBJ1-1 | TRBV6-5 | NA | TGTGCCAGCAGTTACGCCACTGAAGCTTTCTTT | CASSYATEAFF
many | TRBJ1-6 | TRBV20-1 | NA | TGCAGTGCTCAAGATGGGGGGAGGGAGAATTCACCCCTCCACTTT | CSAQDGGRENSPLHF
few | TRBJ2-7 | TRBV2 | NA | TGTGCCAGCAGAACGGCCTACGAGCAGTACTTC | CASRTAYEQYF
many | TRBJ2-1 | TRBV29-1 | NA | TGCAGCGCCGCCACCTACAATGAGCAGTTCTTC | CSAATYNEQFF
many | TRBJ2-4 | TRBV28 | NA | TGTGCCAGCAGTGCCGGAGGGACATGGGACATTCAGTACTTC | CASSAGGTWDIQYF
NA | TRBJ2-5 | TRBV6-5 | NA | TGTGCCAGCAGTTCCCCCGACGGTCGCCAAGAGACCCAGTACTTC | CASSSPDGRQETQYF
few | TRBJ2-2 | TRBV27 | TRBD2 | TGTGCCAGCAGTTTGTCGGGACTAGCGGCTAATACCGGGGAGCTGTTTTTT | CASSLSGLAANTGELFF
NA | TRBJ2-1 | TRBV6-5 | NA | TGTGCCAGCAGTTACTCGGACTGGGGCAGGGACAATGAGCAGTTCTTC | CASSYSDWGRDNEQFF
few | TRBJ1-5 | TRBV7-6 | TRBD1 | TGTGCCAGCAGCTCTACCACAGGGGGCAATCAGCCCCAGCATTTT | CASSSTTGGNQPQHF
many | TRBJ2-1 | TRBV5-1 | NA | TGCGCCAGCAGCTATTGGGATACGTCCAATGAGCAGTTCTTC | CASSYWDTSNEQFF
NA | TRBJ2-5 | TRBV27 | NA | TGTGCCAGCAGCTCGGGTACGACGGGACAAGAGACCCAGTACTTC | CASSSGTTGQETQYF
NA | TRBJ2-1 | TRBV3-1 | NA | TGTGCCACCTCACGGGCCGGTAACTACAATGAGCAGTTCTTC | CATSRAGNYNEQFF
few | TRBJ2-1 | TRBV5-1 | NA | TGCGCCAGCAGCGGAGCACCGGCCTACAATGAGCAGTTCTTC | CASSGAPAYNEQFF
few | TRBJ1-1 | TRBV7-8 | NA | TGTGCCAGCAGCGAGGGACACGAGAACACTGAAGCTTTCTTT | CASSEGHENTEAFF
NA | TRBJ2-7 | TRBV27 | TRBD1 | TGTGCCAGCAGCCCCGAGGGACAGCCTACCTACGAGCAGTACTTC | CASSPEGQPTYEQYF
many | TRBJ2-1 | TRBV20-1 | NA | TGCAGCACCAGCGAGGGGGGCGATGAGCAGTTCTTC | CSTSEGGDEQFF
many | TRBJ1-1 | TRBV2 | NA | TGTGCCAGCAGTGCCCGACCTCCCCGGGGGACGAACACTGAAGCTTTCTTT | CASSARPPRGTNTEAFF
many | TRBJ2-1 | TRBV10-3 | NA | TGTGCCATCAGTGAGTCGGGTTTTTCGGGGGGCCGGTACAATGAGCAGTTCTTC | CAISESGFSGGRYNEQFF
many | TRBJ2-2 | TRBV4-2 | NA | TGTGCCAGCAGCCAAGGCCGGGAGATATGGACCGGGGAGCTGTTTTTT | CASSQGREIWTGELFF
many | TRBJ2-3 | TRBV5-1 | TRBD1 | TGCGCCAGCAGCGAGACAGGGACCACAGATACGCAGTATTTT | CASSETGTTDTQYF
few | TRBJ2-1 | TRBV7-6 | TRBD1 | TGTGCCAGCAGCTTAGCTGGACAGGGGGATGAGCAGTTCTTC | CASSLAGQGDEQFF
NA | TRBJ2-7 | TRBV12-3/TRBV12-4 | NA | TGTGCCAGCAGTCCCCAGGACAGCTACGAGCAGTACTTC | CASSPQDSYEQYF
NA | TRBJ2-4 | TRBV15 | NA | TGTGCCACCAGCAGAGATCTTGGGGACCAGATTCAGTACTTC | CATSRDLGDQIQYF
NA | TRBJ2-1 | TRBV9 | NA | TGTGCCAGCAGCTCCCGGACGTACAATGAGCAGTTCTTC | CASSSRTYNEQFF
many | TRBJ2-3 | TRBV9 | TRBD2 | TGTGCCAGCAGCCCCCGCTGGGGAGGGTCAGACACAGATACGCAGTATTTT | CASSPRWGGSDTDTQYF
NA | TRBJ2-2 | TRBV5-6 | NA | TGTGCCAGCAGCCCTGGGCGGTACACCGGGGAGCTGTTTTTT | CASSPGRYTGELFF
few | TRBJ1-1 | TRBV12-3/TRBV12-4 | TRBD1 | TGTGCCAGCAGTCGTGACAGGGGAACTAACACTGAAGCTTTCTTT | CASSRDRGTNTEAFF
few | TRBJ1-2 | TRBV7-9 | NA | TGTGCCAGCAGCCCGAGCCGACAGTCACCTAACTATGGCTACACCTTC | CASSPSRQSPNYGYTF
many | TRBJ1-4 | TRBV28 | NA | TGTGCCAGCACGGATTTCATTGTCAATGAAAAACTGTTTTTT | CASTDFIVNEKLFF
many | TRBJ1-5 | TRBV28 | NA | TGTGCCAGCAGCTTTAGGGGGGCTGGTCAGCCCCAGCATTTT | CASSFRGAGQPQHF
NA | TRBJ2-5 | TRBV2 | NA | TGTGCCAGCAGTGGATTCTGGGGAGAGACCCAGTACTTC | CASSGFWGETQYF
NA | TRBJ2-7 | TRBV4-1 | NA | TGCGCCAGCAGCCAAGTAGCTAACTACGAGCAGTACTTC | CASSQVANYEQYF
NA | TRBJ2-1 | TRBV2 | NA | TGTGCCAGCTGGGGCCCAACCCGGGATGAGCAGTTCTTC | CASWGPTRDEQFF
few | TRBJ2-1 | TRBV7-9 | TRBD2 | TGTGCCAGCAGCCCACTAGCGGGGGAGACCTACAATGAGCAGTTCTTC | CASSPLAGETYNEQFF
many | TRBJ2-2 | TRBV4-1 | TRBD2 | TGCGCCAGCAGCCAGAACATGGGACTAGCGGGCGCCGGGGAGCTGTTTTTT | CASSQNMGLAGAGELFF
many | TRBJ2-5 | TRBV7-7 | NA | TGTGCCAGCAGCTTAGGACGGGGACAAGAGACCCAGTACTTC | CASSLGRGQETQYF
NA | TRBJ2-2 | TRBV5-1 | NA | TGCGCCAGCAGCTTGGCAGGGTCTCCCGGGGAGCTGTTTTTT | CASSLAGSPGELFF
NA | TRBJ2-1 | TRBV14 | NA | TGTGCCAGCAGCCAAGACTTACGACCAAACTACAATGAGCAGTTCTTC | CASSQDLRPNYNEQFF
few | TRBJ2-1 | TRBV5-1 | TRBD2 | TGCGCCAGCAGCTTGAGGCTAGCGGGAGAGTTTAATGAGCAGTTCTTC | CASSLRLAGEFNEQFF
few | TRBJ1-1 | TRBV5-1 | TRBD1 | TGCGCCAGCAGCACGACAGGGTATCCTGAAGCTTTCTTT | CASSTTGYPEAFF